This passage covers 25 T cell receptor beta chains from one sample sequenced in a study of cytomegalovirus exposure and HLA in healthy donors. PCR employed 60 Vbeta and 13 Jbeta primers. Using immunoSEQ multiplex PCR, the repertoire was profiled, and TCRdb retains in-frame clones only, with some absent. The sample shows roughly 190,000 clones, approximately 11% of them seen only once. The sample taken for sequencing was PBMCs. The receptors here all came from a man aged 50-60 years in good health and CMV-seropositive.

This clone showed up just a few times. The chain uses TRBV5-6 and TRBJ1-5; 11 positions match TRBD1. The CDR3 covers 18 residues. Germline V gene sequence: CDR1 SGHDT, CDR2 YYEEEE. With V trimmed by 2 bases and J by 6 bases, 13 bases remained unmatched. In DNA, the CDR3 is TGTGCCAGCAGCTTCTGGTACTCGGGACAGGGGGGACGTCAGCCCCAGCATTTT. The encoded protein is CASSFWYSGQGGRQPQHF.

This clone has a handful of counts. The chain uses TRBV5-6 and TRBJ2-2, with 7 bases identical to TRBD2. CDR1 is SGHDT and CDR2 is YYEEEE in the germline V gene. The CDR3 totals 12 residues. V lost 10 bases, J lost 4 bases, and 4 bases stayed unmatched. The CDR3 DNA sequence: TGTGCCGGGACGGGGGGCACCGGGGAGCTGTTTTTT. This codes for CAGTGGTGELFF.

This clone was seen a few times. The chain is built from TRBV5-1 and TRBJ2-3; TRBD2 matches 8 bases. Per germline, CDR1 SGHRS and CDR2 YFSETQ. CDR3 length: 15 residues. With V trimmed by 0 bases and J by 3 bases, 3 bases remained unmatched. Written as DNA, the CDR3 is TGCGCCAGCAGCTTGGAGGCGGGGGGAACAGATACGCAGTATTTT. Translated, it gives CASSLEAGGTDTQYF. Full variable domain (missing parts from reference TRBV5-1 and TRBJ2-3): KAGVTQTPRYLIKTRGQQVTLSCSPISGHRSVSWYQQTPGQGLQFLFEYFSETQRNKGNFPGRFSGRQFSNSRSEMNVSTLELGDSALYLCASSLEAGGTDTQYFGPGTRLTVL.

The V and J genes are TRBV4-1 and TRBJ2-1; 7 bases agree with TRBD2. Trimming cost V 4 bases and J 10 bases; bases outside gene matches: 7. This CDR3 comprises 13 residues. The germline gives CDR1 MGHRA, CDR2 YSYEKL. For the CDR3, the DNA is TGCGCCAGCAGCCTTCGGGGGGAGAGGGAGCAGTTCTTC. The encoded protein is CASSLRGEREQFF.

The gene calls are TRBV11-3 and TRBJ2-1; D is undetermined. The CDR3 spans 12 residues. Germline CDR1 and CDR2: SGHNT and YENEEA. The V end lost 5 bases, the J end lost 7 bases, and 9 bases lay between the germline ends. In DNA, the CDR3 is TGTGCCAGCAGCGGCACAGCTAATGAGCAGTTCTTC. This encodes CASSGTANEQFF. The full variable domain, in which reference TRBV11-3 and TRBJ2-1 provide the parts outside the CDR3, is EAGVVQSPRYKIIEKKQPVAFWCNPISGHNTLYWYLQNLGQGPELLIRYENEEAVDDSQLPKDRFSAERLKGVDSTLKIQPAELGDSAVYLCASSGTANEQFFGPGTRLTVL.

Regarding this clone: At one end the junction does not follow the germline gene, possibly because of a read error. The J gene is TRBJ2-3, the V gene TRBV4-1, with TRBD2 identical over 10 bases. This CDR3 contains 15 residues. Looked up from germline, CDR1 is MGHRA and CDR2 is YSYEKL. The DNA for the CDR3 is TGCGCCAGCAGCCAAGAGATGGGGGGAGCGGGGGGGCCGAATTTT. It specifies CASSQEMGGAGGPNF.

V gene TRBV11-2 combines with J gene TRBJ2-5; the match to TRBD1 covers 7 bases. CDR3 length: 13 residues. The germline V gene has CDR1 SGHAT and CDR2 FQNNGV. V trimming: 5 bases; J trimming: 5 bases; junction bases outside the gene matches: 5. The CDR3 reads CASSIDREETQYF. CDR3 nucleotides: TGTGCCAGCAGCATCGACAGGGAGGAGACCCAGTACTTC.

As for this clone: The sample has other DNA sequences that encode this CDR3 too. The rearrangement uses TRBV28 and TRBJ1-2, with D maybe TRBD1 (6 bases). The CDR3 is 13 residues long. Per germline, CDR1 MDHEN and CDR2 SYDVKM. Trimming left V 6 bases short and J 2 bases short, with 10 bases between. CDR3 nucleotides: TGTGCCAGCAGCCTAGGACAGAACTATGGCTACACCTTC. Translating gives CASSLGQNYGYTF.

This clone was seen a handful of times. This chain links TRBV6-5 with TRBJ2-7, with D possibly matching TRBD1 (6 bases). This CDR3 has 13 amino acids. The V and J ends lost 4 bases and 3 bases respectively, with 10 bases between them. Germline V CDR1 and CDR2: MNHEY, SVGAGI. CDR3 in amino acids: CASSSQGLYEQYF. The CDR3 region has the DNA TGTGCCAGCAGTTCCCAGGGGCTCTACGAGCAGTACTTC.

The sample holds a few counts of this clone. V and J are TRBV27 and TRBJ1-1; weak D call: TRBD1 (5 bases). Germline lookup yields CDR1 MNHEY and CDR2 SMNVEV (reference sequence). There are 13 residues in the CDR3. V shed 3 bases and J shed 1 base, with 6 bases lying between them. This CDR3 is CASSFDRNTEAFF. The CDR3 nucleotides are TGTGCCAGCAGTTTCGACAGGAACACTGAAGCTTTCTTT.

V gene TRBV6-5 combines with J gene TRBJ1-1, with D uncertain. V was shortened by 5 bases and J by 11 bases, with 15 bases between the two germline ends. The CDR3 is 12 residues long. The germline V gene encodes CDR1 MNHEY and CDR2 SVGAGI. The CDR3 bases are TGTGCCAGCAGTCCGGACTATAGAGCGGCTTTCTTT. Its protein is CASSPDYRAAFF.

The chain uses TRBV5-1 and TRBJ2-5; TRBD2 matches at 12 bases. This CDR3 spans 15 amino acids. V trimming: 4 bases; J trimming: 3 bases; junction bases outside the gene matches: 4. Germline CDR1 reads SGHRS; CDR2 reads YFSETQ. CDR3 bases: TGCGCCAGCAGCCAGCTAGCGGGGGGGAAAGAGACCCAGTACTTC. This encodes CASSQLAGGKETQYF.

V is TRBV6-5 and J is TRBJ2-7; perhaps TRBD2 as D (7 bases). The V gene lost 4 bases and the J gene lost 6 bases, with 16 bases spanning the gap. The length of the CDR3 is 14 residues. The germline gives CDR1 MNHEY, CDR2 SVGAGI. Written as DNA, the CDR3 is TGTGCCAGCAGTTCCGTCGGGGGGCAGGGCGAGCAGTACGTC. This codes for CASSSVGGQGEQYV.

This clone turned up a few times. V and J are TRBV7-8 and TRBJ1-2; D is unresolved. This CDR3 spans 13 amino acids. V was pared by 1 base and J by 4 bases, with 7 bases between. From germline, CDR1 is SGHVS and CDR2 FQNEAQ. The CDR3 reads CASSLGHTYGYTF. Written as DNA, the CDR3 is TGTGCCAGCAGCTTAGGGCATACCTATGGCTACACCTTC.

This clone showed up just a few times. V is TRBV30 and J is TRBJ1-5; no clear D gene. The CDR3 is 13 amino acids. Looked up from germline, CDR1 is GTSNPN and CDR2 is SVGIG (reference sequence). Trimming pared 5 bases from V and 7 bases from J, leaving 15 bases between. The chain's CDR3 is CAWARASGQPQHF. The CDR3 DNA reads TGTGCCTGGGCAAGGGCCTCGGGGCAGCCCCAGCATTTT.

This clone was detected a few times. The chain recombines TRBV5-1 with TRBJ1-1; D is unclear. Germline loops: CDR1 SGHRS, CDR2 YFSETQ. Trimming pared 1 base from V and 0 bases from J, leaving 10 bases between. The CDR3 extends over 15 amino acids. The CDR3 DNA is TGCGCCAGCAGCTTGTTCGGGGAGCTGAACACTGAAGCTTTCTTT. It codes for CASSLFGELNTEAFF.

The chain couples TRBV2 to TRBJ2-1, with 7 positions matching TRBD1. CDR1 and CDR2 from the germline V gene are SNHLY and FYNNEI. J gave up 7 bases and V 2 bases, and 8 bases lay outside the gene matches. The CDR3 covers 15 residues. CDR3 loop: CASSETLTGRNEQFF. The CDR3 nucleotides are TGTGCCAGCAGTGAAACGTTGACAGGGCGGAATGAGCAGTTCTTC.

The rearrangement joins TRBV14 to TRBJ2-7; a possible D gene is TRBD2 (6 bases). CDR1 is SGHDN and CDR2 is FVKESK in the germline V gene. The CDR3 extends over 19 amino acids. Trimming took off 0 bases at V and 3 bases at J, with 24 bases between the two ends. CDR3 bases: TGTGCCAGCAGCCAAGACGGGGGTTACTTTCCGAGACACCTCTACGAGCAGTACGTC. It translates to CASSQDGGYFPRHLYEQYV.

The rearrangement links TRBV5-1 to TRBJ2-5; no reliable D call. Between the trimmed V and J ends, which lost 4 bases and 4 bases, there was a span of 14 bases. CDR3 length equals 14 residues. The germline CDR1 and CDR2 sequences are SGHRS and YFSETQ. In nucleotides, the CDR3 is TGCGCCAGCAGCGCCTGGGCAGTAAGAGAGACCCAGTACTTC. It encodes CASSAWAVRETQYF.

The V and J genes are TRBV21-1 and TRBJ2-7; the table calls TRBD2, which could not be checked here. TRBV21-1 represents a pseudogene. The CDR3 runs 16 residues. The CDR3 nucleotides are TGTGCCAGCAGCCTGAAAGCGGGGGGGCAGCAAGACGAGCAGTACGTC. Translated, it gives CASSLKAGGQQDEQYV.

For this clone: The junction departs from the called germline gene at one end, perhaps through a read error. This chain joins TRBV7-2 and TRBJ2-5; no clear D. The germline CDR1 and CDR2 sequences are SGHTA and FQGNSA. The CDR3 runs to 15 residues. CDR3: CASSPARVAGETQYF. CDR3 DNA: TGCGCCAGCAGCCCAGCCCGGGTAGCCGGGGAGACCCAGTACTTC.

The V gene is TRBV28, the J gene TRBJ1-3; 8 nucleotides match TRBD1. The CDR3 has 14 amino acids. Looked up from germline, CDR1 is MDHEN and CDR2 is SYDVKM. The V gene end was trimmed by 5 bases and the J gene end by 4 bases; junction bases not matched to a gene: 4. The CDR3 nucleotides are TGTGCCAGCAGTGGCCAGGGGGCGGGAAACACCATATATTTT. Its protein product is CASSGQGAGNTIYF. Full variable domain (rest looked up from reference TRBV28 and TRBJ1-3): DVKVTQSSRYLVKRTGEKVFLECVQDMDHENMFWYRQDPGLGLRLIYFSYDVKMKEKGDIPEGYSVSREKKERFSLILESASTNQTSMYLCASSGQGAGNTIYFGEGSWLTVV.

This clone was seen a few times. The V gene is TRBV30, the J gene TRBJ1-2, with 7 nucleotides matching TRBD1. The CDR3 loop spans 14 amino acids. Germline V lookup: CDR1 GTSNPN, CDR2 SVGIG (reference sequence). Unmatched junction bases numbered 6, after V lost 1 base and J lost 4 bases. In DNA form, the CDR3 reads TGTGCCTGGAGTGCTGGACAGGTTGCCTATGGCTACACCTTC. Encoded protein: CAWSAGQVAYGYTF.

This chain joins TRBV4-3 and TRBJ2-5, with unresolved D. This CDR3 region has 14 residues. The V and J ends lost 0 bases and 1 base respectively, with 6 bases between them. Germline V gene data show CDR1 as LGHNA and CDR2 as YSLEER. The CDR3 sequence is CASSQDHSQETQYF. DNA of the CDR3: TGCGCCAGCAGCCAAGATCACAGCCAAGAGACCCAGTACTTC.

This clone was counted between two and nine times. V and J are TRBV7-9 and TRBJ1-2, with 7 bases fitting TRBD1. This CDR3 comprises 15 residues. J was trimmed by 0 bases and V by 5 bases; bases with no gene match: 6. Germline assignment: CDR1 SEHNR and CDR2 FQNEAQ (reference sequence). The CDR3 DNA follows: TGTGCCAGCAGCAAAGGAGGGGGCTCTAACTATGGCTACACCTTC. Translation: CASSKGGGSNYGYTF.